Below are 27 T cell receptor beta chains sequenced from a single sample in a study of T-cell reconstitution after alpha-beta-depleted transplantation in children. The authors prepared the TCRbeta library with unique molecular identifiers. MiXCR, run by TCRdb on the PCR reads, gives a single entry per CDR3 protein. The sample includes about 640,000 distinct CDR3 sequences, approximately 13% seen only once; the top ten take 2.2%. The input for sequencing was PBMCs, mostly from graft donor cells, taken 360 days after TCRalphabeta/CD19-depleted stem cell transplant. These receptor sequences come from a male patient under 18 who had a stem cell transplant for acute myeloid leukemia, so the T cells may come from the graft donor.

This clonotype was seen a few times. The genes are TRBV7-6 and TRBJ2-1; 7 bases line up with TRBD2. Unmatched junction bases numbered 8, after V lost 6 bases and J lost 9 bases. The CDR3 loop spans 13 amino acids. Germline V gives CDR1 SGHVS, CDR2 FNYEAQ. Here the CDR3 DNA reads TGTGCCAGCAGAACTAGTGGGGGGGGTGAGCAGTTCTTC. As protein: CASRTSGGGEQFF.

The chain recombines TRBV7-2 with TRBJ1-1; 10 nucleotides agree with TRBD1. J gave up 4 bases and V 1 base, and 3 bases lay outside the gene matches. CDR1 and CDR2 from the germline V gene are SGHTA and FQGNSA. The CDR3 runs 15 residues. The CDR3 loop reads CASSLGGQGITEAFF. CDR3 DNA: TGTGCCAGCAGCTTAGGGGGACAGGGGATCACTGAAGCTTTCTTT.

This clonotype was seen a handful of times. The chain uses TRBV20-1 and TRBJ2-5; the D gene is possibly TRBD2 (7 bases). Trimming took 7 bases from V and 5 from J, leaving 20 bases between them. Germline assignment: CDR1 DFQATT and CDR2 SNEGSKA (reference sequence). CDR3 size: 14 residues. The CDR3 is CSVMGGGRGETQYF. CDR3 DNA sequence: TGCAGTGTTATGGGGGGCGGGAGAGGTGAGACCCAGTACTTC.

The chain couples TRBV7-2 to TRBJ1-5, with D possibly matching TRBD1 (5 bases). Trimming left V 5 bases short and J 5 bases short, with 19 bases between. Germline-derived CDR1 and CDR2 are SGHTA and FQGNSA. The CDR3 is made up of 16 amino acids. This chain's CDR3 is CASSPLMGDEDQPQHF. The CDR3 nucleotides read TGTGCCAGCAGCCCCTTAATGGGGGATGAGGATCAGCCCCAGCATTTT.

The CDR3 nucleotides read TGTGCCACCGGAGGGAGGGCCAACACCGGGGAGCTGTTTTTT. This sequence encodes CATGGRANTGELFF. The chain employs TRBV4-2 and TRBJ2-2; 7 positions agree with TRBD2. CDR3 size: 14 residues. V dropped 10 bases and J dropped 2; count of bases not matched to a gene: 7. Germline CDR1 and CDR2: LGHNA and YNFKEQ.

The chain couples TRBV15 to TRBJ1-1, with 11 positions matching TRBD1. Germline CDR1 reads LNHNV; CDR2 reads YYDKDF (reference sequence). Trimming at V came to 1 base and at J to 5 bases, leaving 6 bases not matched to a gene. The CDR3 covers 16 residues. The DNA for the CDR3 is TGTGCCACCAGCAGAGCGGACAGGGGGCGGAATACTGAAGCTTTCTTT. The encoded protein is CATSRADRGRNTEAFF.

This chain links TRBV10-3 with TRBJ2-1; TRBD2 matches 8 bases. CDR3 size: 16 residues. J was trimmed by 9 bases and V by 0 bases; bases with no gene match: 10. Germline CDR1 is ENHRY and CDR2 is SYGVKD. The CDR3 bases are TGTGCCATCAGTGAGTCGAGGGCGGGAGGTCTGGGTGAGCAGTTCTTC. Translating gives CAISESRAGGLGEQFF.

The sample holds many counts of this clonotype. The CDR3 coding sequence is TGTGCCAGCAGTTACTCGAGCAGACTCACCTACGAGCAGTACTTC. It is translated as CASSYSSRLTYEQYF. The chain joins TRBV6-2 or TRBV6-3 to TRBJ2-7; no definite D call. Germline CDR1 MNHEY, CDR2 SVGEGT. V lost 0 bases and J 2 bases, leaving 11 bases between the germline ends. The CDR3 runs 15 residues.

This clonotype showed up just a few times. The chain is built from TRBV10-3 and TRBJ1-1; D remains ambiguous. CDR3 length: 13 amino acids. The V gene's germline CDR1 is ENHRY and CDR2 SYGVKD. The V end lost 4 bases, the J end lost 5 bases, and 11 bases lay between the germline ends. The CDR3 DNA sequence: TGTGCCATCAGTGCCGCGGGCCTGACTGAAGCTTTCTTT. As protein: CAISAAGLTEAFF.

This clonotype was detected only a few times. The V call is TRBV6-2 or TRBV6-3, the J call TRBJ2-7; D is uncertain. The V gene's germline CDR1 is MNHEY and CDR2 SVGEGT. V was trimmed by 4 bases and J by 3 bases, leaving 25 bases between them. The CDR3 has 18 residues. The CDR3 spells CASSWAVVSSIKYYEQYF. DNA of the CDR3: TGTGCCAGCAGTTGGGCGGTAGTCTCGTCCATAAAATACTACGAGCAGTACTTC.

This clonotype was recorded many times. The chain uses TRBV18 and TRBJ1-4; 7 positions match TRBD1. This CDR3 is built from 15 residues. The junction had 6 bases not matched to a gene; V was cut back by 3 bases and J by 5 bases. The germline CDR1 and CDR2 sequences are KGHSH and LQKENI. DNA for the CDR3: TGTGCCAGCTCACCGCGACAGGGTTCGAATGAAAAACTGTTTTTT. Residues: CASSPRQGSNEKLFF.

V is TRBV2 and J is TRBJ2-3; D gene uncertain. This CDR3 is built from 11 residues. Germline V lookup: CDR1 SNHLY, CDR2 FYNNEI. Trimming removed 8 bases from V and 3 bases from J, with 6 bases in between. CDR3 protein: CASHQTDTQYF. The DNA for the CDR3 is TGTGCCAGCCATCAAACAGATACGCAGTATTTT.

The chain uses TRBV6-2 or TRBV6-3 and TRBJ2-2; 8 nucleotides match TRBD2. Germline values: CDR1 MNHEY, CDR2 SVGEGT. The CDR3 consists of 14 residues. Trimming at V came to 8 bases and at J to 5 bases, leaving 7 bases not matched to a gene. CDR3 region: CASSFPSGTGELFF. The CDR3 DNA sequence: TGTGCCAGCTCCTTCCCTAGCGGGACCGGGGAGCTGTTTTTT.

This clonotype has a handful of counts. The CDR3 here is CASRVDVAPGYEQYF. CDR3 nucleotides: TGTGCCAGCAGAGTCGACGTAGCGCCCGGCTACGAGCAGTACTTC. The chain links TRBV12-3 or TRBV12-4 to TRBJ2-7, with TRBD2 as a possible D gene (5 bases). The V end lost 6 bases, the J end lost 3 bases, and 18 bases lay between the germline ends. CDR3 length equals 15 residues.

As regards this clonotype: The CDR3 ends on some other residue instead of the conserved phenylalanine or tryptophan, so this is likely a read error. The chain has TRBV12-3 or TRBV12-4 and TRBJ1-5, with no clear D. V was shortened by 2 bases and J by 2 bases, with 4 bases between the two germline ends. This CDR3 region has 13 residues. As DNA, the CDR3 is TGTGCCAGCAGTTTATTAGGCAATCAGCCCCAGCATGTT. Translated, it gives CASSLLGNQPQHV.

The V call is TRBV4-2, the J call TRBJ2-4, with D perhaps TRBD1 (6 bases). Trimming took off 0 bases at V and 1 base at J, with 13 bases between the two ends. This CDR3 contains 17 residues. Germline assignment: CDR1 LGHNA and CDR2 YNFKEQ. The CDR3 here is CASSQEPQGRAKNIQYF. In nucleotides, the CDR3 is TGTGCCAGCAGCCAAGAGCCTCAGGGGCGGGCCAAAAACATTCAGTACTTC.

This clonotype was recorded a few times. V and J are TRBV29-1 and TRBJ1-4, with 12 positions matching TRBD1. The junction had 5 bases not matched to a gene; V was cut back by 4 bases and J by 8 bases. This CDR3 has 14 residues. The germline gives CDR1 SQVTM, CDR2 ANQGSEA. The CDR3 region has the DNA TGCAGCGTTGTTGGTGGGACAGGGGGCGAAAAACTGTTTTTT. Its translation: CSVVGGTGGEKLFF.

The chain combines TRBV7-2 with TRBJ1-5; possible D gene TRBD1, 6 bases. The CDR3 extends over 16 amino acids. Germline V gives CDR1 SGHTA, CDR2 FQGNSA. V shed 2 bases and J shed 3 bases, with 14 bases lying between them. This CDR3 is CASSLLGAYINQPQHF. The CDR3 coding sequence is TGTGCCAGCAGCTTACTGGGGGCTTATATCAATCAGCCCCAGCATTTT.

This clonotype has ten or more counts. The chain combines TRBV2 with TRBJ2-1, with 8 bases identical to TRBD1. V lost 6 bases to trimming and J lost 6 bases; unmatched junction nucleotides: 4. The CDR3 runs to 13 residues. Germline V CDR1 and CDR2: SNHLY, FYNNEI. The CDR3 bases are TGTGCCAGCAGGTTGACAGGGGCCAATGAGCAGTTCTTC. Its translation is CASRLTGANEQFF.

The V call is TRBV12-3 or TRBV12-4, the J call TRBJ1-2, with 7 bases lining up with TRBD1. The V segment lost 6 bases and the J segment 2 bases; nucleotides outside the gene matches: 6. The CDR3 length is 14 residues. In DNA, the CDR3 is TGTGCCAGCAGGCCCCGACAGGGAAACTATGGCTACACCTTC. Translated: CASRPRQGNYGYTF.

Only a few counts were recorded for this clonotype. A junction end diverges from the germline sequence, so it may reflect a read error. V is TRBV7-7 and J is TRBJ2-5; D is ambiguous. This CDR3 has 11 residues. Per the germline V gene, CDR1 is SSHAT and CDR2 is FNYEAQ (reference sequence). The CDR3 reads CASSPDGPQYF. CDR3 nucleotides: TGTGCTAGCAGCCCAGATGGGCCCCAGTACTTC.

This clonotype was detected ten times or more. DNA of the CDR3: TGTGCCAGCAGTGCCTTGACGGTCTACGAGCAGTACTTC. This translates into CASSALTVYEQYF. The chain carries TRBV28 and TRBJ2-7; D gene unclear. The CDR3 runs to 13 residues. The V gene's germline CDR1 is MDHEN and CDR2 SYDVKM. Trimming pared 5 bases from V and 3 bases from J, leaving 11 bases between.

This clonotype was seen many times. The V gene is TRBV29-1, the J gene TRBJ2-7; a weak D match, TRBD2 (6 bases). The CDR3 loop spans 14 amino acids. Germline V gives CDR1 SQVTM, CDR2 ANQGSEA. Trimming shortened V by 6 bases and J by 5 bases, and 20 bases separated the two germline ends. This CDR3 is CSVLGGGAANEQYF. As DNA, the CDR3 is TGCAGCGTGTTGGGAGGAGGGGCGGCAAACGAGCAGTACTTC.

This clonotype was counted many times. This chain connects TRBV28 to TRBJ2-2, with 11 bases identical to TRBD1. V shed 6 bases and J 4 bases; nucleotides not matched to a gene: 4. The germline gives CDR1 MDHEN, CDR2 SYDVKM. This CDR3 has 15 amino acids. The CDR3 nucleotides are TGTGCCAGCAGCCGGACAGGGGGCCGCACCGGGGAGCTGTTTTTT. This encodes CASSRTGGRTGELFF.

This clonotype showed up many times. CDR3 protein: CAIGWYGRTEAFF. The CDR3 DNA reads as TGTGCCATCGGTTGGTACGGGAGGACTGAAGCTTTCTTT. The chain has TRBV27 and TRBJ1-1, with no clear D. The CDR3 has 13 amino acids. From germline, CDR1 is MNHEY and CDR2 SMNVEV (reference sequence). The germline V and J ends were trimmed by 10 bases and 5 bases, with 17 bases remaining between them.

The chain carries TRBV20-1 and TRBJ2-1; D gene uncertain. V dropped 5 bases and J dropped 0 bases, with 8 bases sitting between them. From germline, CDR1 is DFQATT and CDR2 SNEGSKA (reference sequence). This CDR3 comprises 13 residues. In DNA form, the CDR3 reads TGCAGTGCTTATTATTACTCCTACAATGAGCAGTTCTTC. Protein: CSAYYYSYNEQFF.

At least ten counts were recorded for this clonotype. The V call is TRBV9, the J call TRBJ2-4; maybe TRBD1 (5 bases). Trimming took off 0 bases at V and 7 bases at J, with 14 bases between the two ends. Germline assignment: CDR1 SGDLS and CDR2 YYNGEE. The CDR3 consists of 15 residues. CDR3 nucleotide sequence: TGTGCCAGCAGCGTAGCTGGGGCAGCCTCCAACATTCAGTACTTC. Amino acid sequence: CASSVAGAASNIQYF.